The T cell receptor (beta chain) under discussion was sequenced for a study of blood T cell repertoires in COVID-19. Study background: Whether acute or convalescent, the COVID-19 samples came from the United States, Italy and Spain.

Recovered status applied to Cohort 3 donors who had two consecutive negative PCRs. It also applied to those with clearance or with symptom resolution. Germline loops: CDR1 ENHRY, CDR2 SYGVKD. The CDR3 is made up of 14 amino acids. Trimming removed 2 bases from V and 5 bases from J, with 11 bases in between. This table comes from immunoSEQ multiplex PCR, and its TCRdb copy is limited to in-frame clones, with some not included. The table has fewer than 250,000 clones, roughly 83% seen once. This TCR was recovered from a woman aged 50 to 60 who had recovered from COVID-19. The chain carries TRBV10-3 and TRBJ2-3; weak D call: TRBD2 (5 bases). The sequencing input was PBMCs or T cells enriched from blood (not recorded which). CDR3 protein: CAISEVGRGDTQYF. The CDR3 nucleotides are TGTGCCATCAGTGAGGTGGGGAGAGGAGATACGCAGTATTTT.